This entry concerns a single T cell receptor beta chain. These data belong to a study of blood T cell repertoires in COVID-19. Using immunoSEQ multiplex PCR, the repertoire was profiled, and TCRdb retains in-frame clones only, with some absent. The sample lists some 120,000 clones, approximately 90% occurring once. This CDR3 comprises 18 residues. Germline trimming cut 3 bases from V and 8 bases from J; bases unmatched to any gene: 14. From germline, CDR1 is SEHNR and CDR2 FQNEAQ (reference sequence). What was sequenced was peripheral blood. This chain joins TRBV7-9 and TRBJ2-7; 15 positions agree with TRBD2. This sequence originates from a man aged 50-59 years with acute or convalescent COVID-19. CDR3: CASSFPGGLAGGAYQQYF. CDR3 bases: TGTGCCAGCAGCTTCCCCGGGGGACTAGCGGGAGGCGCTTACCAGCAGTACTTC.